This record covers a single T cell receptor beta chain. The data were obtained in a study of blood T cells in healthy people across ages. For the study at large: Capture via template switching afforded approximately one barcoded beta molecule per two T cells.

The J segment lost 4 bases and the V segment lost 5 bases, leaving 8 bases of the junction unmatched. The germline gives CDR1 LGHDT, CDR2 YNNKEL (reference sequence). The CDR3 is 15 amino acids. A second 7 to 11 cycle PCR used barcoded and J-beta primers. In TCRdb, the 5' RACE reads were re-called with MiXCR into one record per CDR3 protein. Here the sample spans 1,300,000 or so distinct CDR3 sequences, approximately 59% being singletons. Healthy Russian Caucasian donors spanned ages about 6 to 100 years. The sequence was obtained from a man aged 18 to 29 in good health. The chain carries TRBV3-1 and TRBJ2-1; 7 positions match TRBD2. The sample taken for sequencing was blood. CDR3 residues: CASSEASGPYNEQFF. CDR3 coding DNA: TGTGCCAGCAGCGAAGCTAGCGGACCTTACAATGAGCAGTTCTTC.